The T cell receptor beta chain under discussion was sequenced for a study of cytomegalovirus exposure and HLA in healthy donors. Study-level findings and limits: Some public TCRs appeared in many individuals, while most sequences were rare.

Note on this clone: Its target is not known.

The PCR made use of 60 Vbeta and 13 Jbeta primers. The repertoire was sequenced with immunoSEQ multiplex PCR; TCRdb's copy has only in-frame clones and lacks some. The sample lists about 76,000 clones, around 80% occurring once. Sequencing was done on a sample of PBMCs. This receptor was taken from a man aged 30 to 45 in good health and CMV-seronegative.

CDR3 in DNA: TGCGCCAGCAGCCACCTGCCCAGGGCGAGAGGCTACACCTTC. Its translation is CASSHLPRARGYTF. The chain joins TRBV4-1 to TRBJ1-2; D might be TRBD1 (5 bases). The CDR3 has 14 amino acids. Between the trimmed V and J ends, which lost 3 bases and 8 bases, there was a span of 16 bases. Germline V gene sequence: CDR1 MGHRA, CDR2 YSYEKL.